The 10 T cell receptor beta chains below all came from one sample that was sequenced in a study of shared clonotypes between healthy human individuals. Here immunoSEQ multiplex PCR was the method, and the copy in TCRdb shows in-frame clones only, minus some. In the table there are fewer than 2.5 million clones, roughly 93% of which are singletons. Sequencing was performed on naive CD4+ T cells from PBMCs. Subset noted: CD45RA+ positively selected. These receptors all come from a young man in good health. Some clones in this sample may be carry-over from other donors' samples.

A remark on this clone: Other DNA sequences in this sample translate to the same CDR3. The rearrangement uses TRBV7-3 and TRBJ2-5; D unresolved. The V end lost 3 bases, the J end lost 2 bases, and 7 bases lay between the germline ends. This CDR3 region has 13 residues. Per germline, CDR1 SGHTA and CDR2 FQGTGA. The DNA of the CDR3 is TGTGCCAGCAGCTTCGCTCAGCAAGAGACCCAGTACTTC. Amino acids: CASSFAQQETQYF. Variable domain in full (rest from reference TRBV7-3 and TRBJ2-5): GAGVSQTPSNKVTEKGKYVELRCDPISGHTALYWYRQSLGQGPEFLIYFQGTGAADDSGLPNDRFFAVRPEGSVSTLKIQRTERGDSAVYLCASSFAQQETQYFGPGTRLLVL.

The CDR3 loop is CASSRLPDQETQYF. The DNA of the CDR3 is TGCGCCAGCAGCCGCCTACCGGACCAAGAGACCCAGTACTTC. The chain recombines TRBV5-1 with TRBJ2-5; D not certain. The ends were cut back, 4 bases at V and 0 bases at J, with 10 bases in the middle. This CDR3 is 14 amino acids long. Germline V gene sequence: CDR1 SGHRS, CDR2 YFSETQ.

The rearrangement links TRBV29-1 to TRBJ1-5; tentatively, D is TRBD1 (5 bases). V lost 4 bases, J lost 2 bases, and 9 bases lay in between. This CDR3 has 13 residues. The germline V gene has CDR1 SQVTM and CDR2 ANQGSEA. CDR3 coding DNA: TGCAGCGTTGCTATACAGGGCAATCAGCCCCAGCATTTT. Translating gives CSVAIQGNQPQHF.

The chain links TRBV5-4 to TRBJ2-7, with 10 positions matching TRBD2. The germline gives CDR1 SGHNT, CDR2 YYREEE (reference sequence). CDR3 length: 16 amino acids. Unmatched junction bases numbered 6, after V lost 0 bases and J lost 3 bases. CDR3 DNA: TGTGCCAGCAGCTTGGGACGAACTAGCGGGAACTACGAGCAGTACTTC. Its protein is CASSLGRTSGNYEQYF. The entire variable domain, with the rest obtained from reference TRBV5-4 and TRBJ2-7, is as follows: ETGVTQSPTHLIKTRGQQVTLRCSSQSGHNTVSWYQQALGQGPQFIFQYYREEENGRGNFPPRFSGLQFPNYSSELNVNALELDDSALYLCASSLGRTSGNYEQYFGPGTRLTVT.

CDR3 sequence: CASSSPGAGGNTIYF. As DNA, the CDR3 is TGTGCCAGCAGCTCGCCAGGGGCCGGTGGAAACACCATATATTTT. The chain joins TRBV7-6 to TRBJ1-3, with TRBD1 as a possible D gene (6 bases). The CDR3 covers 15 residues. V was pared by 4 bases and J by 3 bases, with 13 bases between. The V gene's germline CDR1 is SGHVS and CDR2 FNYEAQ.

This chain connects TRBV11-2 to TRBJ2-7; 7 bases agree with TRBD2. The germline V gene encodes CDR1 SGHAT and CDR2 FQNNGV. Trimming removed 5 bases from V and 6 bases from J; junction bases left unmatched: 22. The CDR3 extends over 18 amino acids. The CDR3 reads CASSRNFVRRDAGVEQYF. CDR3 in DNA: TGTGCCAGCAGCCGTAATTTTGTTCGGCGGGACGCGGGAGTCGAGCAGTACTTC.

The chain employs TRBV9 and TRBJ2-7; the match to TRBD2 covers 9 bases. This CDR3 has 13 residues. CDR1 and CDR2 from the germline V gene are SGDLS and YYNGEE. With 3 bases clipped from V and 6 bases from J, the junction kept 4 bases outside the gene matches. The CDR3 DNA is TGTGCCAGCAGCGCGGGACTAGCTCTCGAGCAGTACTTC. Encoded protein: CASSAGLALEQYF.

V is TRBV7-2 and J is TRBJ2-3; D unclear. CDR1 SGHTA and CDR2 FQGNSA come from the germline V gene. The CDR3 sequence is 13 residues long. The V end lost 0 bases, the J end lost 2 bases, and 3 bases lay between the germline ends. This chain's CDR3 is CASSLANTDTQYF. CDR3 DNA sequence: TGTGCCAGCAGCTTAGCTAACACAGATACGCAGTATTTT.

The CDR3 sequence: CASSLSGRADTQYF. The CDR3 nucleotides are TGTGCCAGCAGTTTGAGCGGGAGAGCGGATACGCAGTATTTT. The genes are TRBV6-5 and TRBJ2-3; 8 bases line up with TRBD2. V was clipped by 4 bases and J by 6 bases; unmatched bases: 6. The CDR3 is 14 residues long. CDR1 is MNHEY and CDR2 is SVGAGI in the germline V gene.

The chain joins TRBV2 to TRBJ2-3; unclear D gene. Germline values: CDR1 SNHLY, CDR2 FYNNEI. The CDR3 consists of 13 residues. V shed 3 bases and J shed 4 bases, with 8 bases lying between them. CDR3 bases: TGTGCCAGCAGTGATACAACCCCAGATACGCAGTATTTT. Its protein product is CASSDTTPDTQYF.